This T cell receptor beta chain was recorded in a study of blood T cell repertoires in COVID-19. Measured with immunoSEQ multiplex PCR; TCRdb has only the in-frame clones, and not every one. The sample shows a few hundred thousand clones, roughly 87% of them seen only once. The V segment lost 3 bases and the J segment 6 bases; nucleotides outside the gene matches: 5. The germline V gene has CDR1 MGHRA and CDR2 YSYEKL. The CDR3 consists of 14 residues. The TCR was taken from a man aged 18-30 years with active or convalescent COVID-19. Sequences were obtained from peripheral blood. This chain connects TRBV4-1 to TRBJ2-3; 8 nucleotides match TRBD2. In DNA, the CDR3 is TGCGCCAGCAGCCAGAGCGGGAGACGCGATACGCAGTATTTT. This translates into CASSQSGRRDTQYF.